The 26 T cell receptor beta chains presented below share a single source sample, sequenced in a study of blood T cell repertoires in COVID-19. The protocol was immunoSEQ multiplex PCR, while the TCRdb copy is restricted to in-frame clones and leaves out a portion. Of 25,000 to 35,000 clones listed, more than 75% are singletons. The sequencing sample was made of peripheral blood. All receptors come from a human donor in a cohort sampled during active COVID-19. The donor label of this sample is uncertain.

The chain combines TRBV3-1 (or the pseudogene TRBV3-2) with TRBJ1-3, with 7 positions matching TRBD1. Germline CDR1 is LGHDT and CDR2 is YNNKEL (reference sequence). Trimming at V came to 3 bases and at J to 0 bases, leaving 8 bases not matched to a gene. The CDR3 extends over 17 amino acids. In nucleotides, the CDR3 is TGTGCCAGCAGCCATGCCGGGACAGCCAGCTCTGGAAACACCATATATTTT. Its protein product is CASSHAGTASSGNTIYF.

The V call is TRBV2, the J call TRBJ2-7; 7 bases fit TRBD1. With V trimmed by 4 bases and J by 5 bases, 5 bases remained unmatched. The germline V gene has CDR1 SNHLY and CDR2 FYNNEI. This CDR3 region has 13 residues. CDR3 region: CASSGTGVNEQYF. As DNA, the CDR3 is TGTGCCAGCAGTGGTACAGGGGTTAACGAGCAGTACTTC.

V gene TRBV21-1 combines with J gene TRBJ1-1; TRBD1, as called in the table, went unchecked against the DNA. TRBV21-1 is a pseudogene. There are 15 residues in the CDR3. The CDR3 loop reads CASSKEQDLNTEAFF. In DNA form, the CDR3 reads TGTGCCAGCAGCAAAGAACAGGATCTGAACACTGAAGCTTTCTTT.

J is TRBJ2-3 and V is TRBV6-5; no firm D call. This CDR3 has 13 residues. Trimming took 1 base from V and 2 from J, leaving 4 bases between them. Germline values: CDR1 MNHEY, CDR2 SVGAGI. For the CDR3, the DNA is TGTGCCAGCAGTTACTATTACACAGATACGCAGTATTTT. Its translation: CASSYYYTDTQYF.

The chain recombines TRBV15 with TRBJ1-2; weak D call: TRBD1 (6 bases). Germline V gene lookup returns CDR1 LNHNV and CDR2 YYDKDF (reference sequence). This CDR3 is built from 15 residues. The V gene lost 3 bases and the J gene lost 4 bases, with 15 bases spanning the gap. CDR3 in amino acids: CATSREDSLGYGYTF. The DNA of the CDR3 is TGTGCCACCAGCAGGGAGGACAGTTTAGGCTATGGCTACACCTTC. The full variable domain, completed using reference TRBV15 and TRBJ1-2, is DAMVIQNPRYQVTQFGKPVTLSCSQTLNHNVMYWYQQKSSQAPKLLFHYYDKDFNNEADTPDNFQSRRPNTSFCFLDIRSPGLGDTAMYLCATSREDSLGYGYTFGSGTRLTVV.

CDR3 sequence: CASSQTINEQFF. CDR3 sequence (DNA): TGTGCCAGCAGCCAAACTATCAATGAGCAGTTCTTC. The gene calls are TRBV3-1 (or the pseudogene TRBV3-2) and TRBJ2-1; D is unresolved. Trimming took off 2 bases at V and 6 bases at J, with 5 bases between the two ends. The V gene's germline CDR1 is LGHDT and CDR2 YNNKEL (reference sequence). The CDR3 sequence is 12 residues long.

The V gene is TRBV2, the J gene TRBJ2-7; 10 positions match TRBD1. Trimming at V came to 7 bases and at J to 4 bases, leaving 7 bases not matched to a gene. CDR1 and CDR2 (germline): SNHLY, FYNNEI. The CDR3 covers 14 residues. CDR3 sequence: CASKTGTGEYEQYF. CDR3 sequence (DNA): TGTGCCAGCAAAACCGGGACAGGGGAATACGAGCAGTACTTC. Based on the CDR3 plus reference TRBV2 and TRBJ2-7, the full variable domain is EPEVTQTPSHQVTQMGQEVILRCVPISNHLYFYWYRQILGQKVEFLVSFYNNEISEKSEIFDDQFSVERPDGSNFTLKIRSTKLEDSAMYFCASKTGTGEYEQYFGPGTRLTVT.

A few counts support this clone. CDR3 residues: CAWSPKTGSRFF. The DNA for the CDR3 is TGTGCCTGGAGTCCAAAGACAGGGAGCAGGTTCTTT. V usage is TRBV30 and J usage is TRBJ1-1, with TRBD1 matching 7 bases. CDR3 length: 12 residues. Per the germline V gene, CDR1 is GTSNPN and CDR2 is SVGIG (reference sequence). The V and J ends lost 2 bases and 14 bases, in that order; junction bases with no gene match: 11.

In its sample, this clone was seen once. CDR3 sequence: CASSGTGLQNIQYF. CDR3 sequence (DNA): TGTGCCAGCAGTGGGACAGGGCTCCAAAACATTCAGTACTTC. This chain connects TRBV2 to TRBJ2-4, with TRBD1 identical over 8 bases. The length of the CDR3 is 14 residues. The germline gives CDR1 SNHLY, CDR2 FYNNEI. After removal of 4 bases from V and 5 bases from J, the junction contained 4 bases not matched to a gene.

This CDR3 reads CASSRLDSGDTGELFF. CDR3 DNA: TGCGCCAGCAGTCGCCTGGACAGTGGCGACACCGGGGAGCTGTTTTTT. The chain uses TRBV23-1 and TRBJ2-2, with D possibly matching TRBD1 (6 bases). TRBV23-1 is an ORF, with its function uncertain. V shed 4 bases and J shed 3 bases, with 15 bases lying between them. This CDR3 has 16 residues.

The CDR3 region has the DNA TGTGCCAGCAGCCTCCAGGGGCTAGTACAAGAGACCCAGTACTTC. Protein sequence: CASSLQGLVQETQYF. This rearrangement joins TRBV9 to TRBJ2-5; perhaps TRBD1 as D (6 bases). V lost 4 bases, J lost 2 bases, and 15 bases lay in between. This CDR3 has 15 amino acids. In germline, CDR1 is SGDLS, CDR2 YYNGEE.

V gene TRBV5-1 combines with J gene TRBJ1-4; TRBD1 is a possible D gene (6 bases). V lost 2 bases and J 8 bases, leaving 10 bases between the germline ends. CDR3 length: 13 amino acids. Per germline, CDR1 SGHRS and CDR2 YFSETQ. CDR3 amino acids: CASSLQGYEKLFF. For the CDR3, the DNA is TGCGCCAGCAGCTTACAGGGCTACGAAAAACTGTTTTTT.

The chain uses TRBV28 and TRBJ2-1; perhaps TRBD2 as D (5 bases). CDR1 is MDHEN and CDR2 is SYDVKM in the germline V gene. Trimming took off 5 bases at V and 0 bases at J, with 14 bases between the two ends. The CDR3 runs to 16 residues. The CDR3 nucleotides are TGTGCCAGCAGTGGACTGACGGCCCCCTCCTACAATGAGCAGTTCTTC. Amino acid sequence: CASSGLTAPSYNEQFF.

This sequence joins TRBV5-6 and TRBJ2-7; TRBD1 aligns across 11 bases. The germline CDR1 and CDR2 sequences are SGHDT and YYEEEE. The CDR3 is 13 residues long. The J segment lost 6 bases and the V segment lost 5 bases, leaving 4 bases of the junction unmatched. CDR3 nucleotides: TGTGCCAGCAGTAGGGACAGGGGGAGCGAGCAGTACTTC. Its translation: CASSRDRGSEQYF.

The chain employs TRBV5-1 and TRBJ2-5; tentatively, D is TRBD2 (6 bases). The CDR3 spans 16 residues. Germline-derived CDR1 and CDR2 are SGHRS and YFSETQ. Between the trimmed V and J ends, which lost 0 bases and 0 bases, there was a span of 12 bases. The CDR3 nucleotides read TGCGCCAGCAGCTTGGTTCCGGGGGTAAACCAAGAGACCCAGTACTTC. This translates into CASSLVPGVNQETQYF.

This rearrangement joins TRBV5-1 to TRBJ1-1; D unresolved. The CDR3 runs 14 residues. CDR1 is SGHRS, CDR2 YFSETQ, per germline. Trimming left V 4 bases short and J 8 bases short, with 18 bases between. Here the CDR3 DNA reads TGCGCCAGCAGCCCGCGGGGAGGGCAGACCGAAGCTTTCTTT. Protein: CASSPRGGQTEAFF.

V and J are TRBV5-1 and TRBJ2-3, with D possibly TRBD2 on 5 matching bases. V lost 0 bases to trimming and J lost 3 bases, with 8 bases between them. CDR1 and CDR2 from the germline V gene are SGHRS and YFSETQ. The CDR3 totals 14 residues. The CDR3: CASSLASGTDTQYF. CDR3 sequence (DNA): TGCGCCAGCAGCTTGGCCAGCGGTACAGATACGCAGTATTTT.

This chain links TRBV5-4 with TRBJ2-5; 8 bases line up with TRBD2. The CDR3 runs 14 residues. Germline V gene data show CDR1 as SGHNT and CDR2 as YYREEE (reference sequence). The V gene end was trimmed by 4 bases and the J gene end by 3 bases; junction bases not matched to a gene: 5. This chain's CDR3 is CASSPLSGKETQYF. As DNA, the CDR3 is TGTGCCAGCAGCCCCCTTAGCGGGAAAGAGACCCAGTACTTC.

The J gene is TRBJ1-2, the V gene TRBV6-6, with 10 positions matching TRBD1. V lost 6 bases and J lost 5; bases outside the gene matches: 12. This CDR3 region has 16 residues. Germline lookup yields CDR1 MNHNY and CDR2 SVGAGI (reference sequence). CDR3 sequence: CASRKGQGGSEYGYTF. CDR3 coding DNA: TGTGCCAGCAGGAAAGGACAGGGGGGATCTGAGTATGGCTACACCTTC.

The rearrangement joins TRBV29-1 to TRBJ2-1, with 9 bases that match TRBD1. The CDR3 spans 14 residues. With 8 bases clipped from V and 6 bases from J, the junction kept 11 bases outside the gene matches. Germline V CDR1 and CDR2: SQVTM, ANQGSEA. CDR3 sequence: CSSFRDREFNEQFF. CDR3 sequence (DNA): TGCAGCTCTTTCCGGGACAGGGAGTTCAATGAGCAGTTCTTC.

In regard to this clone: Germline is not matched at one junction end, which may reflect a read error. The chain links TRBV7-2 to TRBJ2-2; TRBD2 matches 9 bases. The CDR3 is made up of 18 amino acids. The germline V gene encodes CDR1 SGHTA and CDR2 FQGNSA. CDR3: CASSPRLAVAGNPGELFF. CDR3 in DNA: TGTGCCAGCAGCCCCCGACTAGCGGTTGCCGGGAACCCCGGGGAGCTGTTTTTT.

The CDR3 here is CASMRTGLYYGYTF. CDR3 DNA: TGTGCCAGTATGAGGACAGGACTTTACTATGGCTACACCTTC. This chain joins TRBV19 and TRBJ1-2; TRBD1 agrees at 7 bases. The J segment lost 3 bases and the V segment lost 7 bases, leaving 8 bases of the junction unmatched. The CDR3 is 14 residues long. Germline CDR1 reads LNHDA; CDR2 reads SQIVND (reference sequence).

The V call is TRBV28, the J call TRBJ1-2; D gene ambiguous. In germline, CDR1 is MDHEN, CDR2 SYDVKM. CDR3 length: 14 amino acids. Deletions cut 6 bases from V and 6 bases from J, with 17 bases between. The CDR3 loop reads CASRPGSHSDGYTF. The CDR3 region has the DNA TGTGCCAGCAGACCCGGGTCCCATTCAGATGGCTACACCTTC.

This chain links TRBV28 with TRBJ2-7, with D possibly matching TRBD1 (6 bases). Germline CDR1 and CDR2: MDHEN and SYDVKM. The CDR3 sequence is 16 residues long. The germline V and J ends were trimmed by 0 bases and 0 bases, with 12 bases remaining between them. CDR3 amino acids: CASSLWAGEASYEQYF. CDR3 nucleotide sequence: TGTGCCAGCAGTTTATGGGCAGGGGAAGCCTCCTACGAGCAGTACTTC.

The CDR3 reads CASSLEGLAGHEQYF. The CDR3, as DNA: TGTGCCAGCAGTTTAGAGGGACTAGCGGGGCACGAGCAGTACTTC. This rearrangement joins TRBV27 to TRBJ2-7; TRBD2 matches at 13 bases. CDR1 and CDR2 from the germline V gene are MNHEY and SMNVEV (reference sequence). The J segment lost 5 bases and the V segment lost 2 bases, leaving 3 bases of the junction unmatched. The CDR3 is 15 residues long.

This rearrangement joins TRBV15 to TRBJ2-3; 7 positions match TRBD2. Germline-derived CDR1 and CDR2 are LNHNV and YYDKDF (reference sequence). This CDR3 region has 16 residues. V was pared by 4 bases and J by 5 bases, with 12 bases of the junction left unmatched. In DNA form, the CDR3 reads TGTGCCACCAGCACGGGGATTGCGGGAGCGGGAGATACGCAGTATTTT. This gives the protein CATSTGIAGAGDTQYF.